Below, 31 T cell receptor beta chains from the same sample are listed, as sequenced in a study of blood T cell repertoires in COVID-19 (dated by TCRdb to 2019 to 2021). Library prep was done by the immunoSEQ multiplex PCR assay. The immuneACCESS repertoire file appears here via TCRdb, limited to in-frame rearrangements. These files lack a portion of the clones; in checked studies, under half of the deficit traces to unresolved V genes, and the cause of the others is not known. For this sample there are about 88,000 clones; around 91% appear just once. The ten largest clones take up roughly 6.3% of the sample. Sample: peripheral blood. These receptors all come from a man between 18 and 29 years old with COVID-19, enrolled during active disease.

The genes are TRBV28 and TRBJ1-3, with 8 bases that match TRBD1. Germline CDR1 MDHEN, CDR2 SYDVKM. Unmatched junction bases numbered 13, after V lost 8 bases and J lost 7 bases. This CDR3 region has 15 residues. CDR3 DNA sequence: TGTGCCAGCTCGATTCTCAGGGGGCCGGGCAACACCATATATTTT. It is translated as CASSILRGPGNTIYF.

This rearrangement joins TRBV11-2 to TRBJ2-1; D unresolved. Trimming removed 4 bases at V and 8 bases at J, with 9 bases between. Looked up from germline, CDR1 is SGHAT and CDR2 is FQNNGV. This CDR3 contains 12 residues. CDR3 bases: TGTGCCAGCAGCTCCACTTTGGATGAGCAGTTCTTC. Amino acids: CASSSTLDEQFF.

The rearrangement links TRBV29-1 to TRBJ2-7; tentative D call: TRBD1 (7 bases). Germline CDR1 is SQVTM and CDR2 is ANQGSEA. V was shortened by 0 bases and J by 3 bases, with 18 bases between the two germline ends. The CDR3 is 16 residues long. This chain's CDR3 is CSVEDRGDGSGYEQYF. In DNA form, the CDR3 reads TGCAGCGTTGAAGACAGGGGGGATGGGTCAGGCTACGAGCAGTACTTC.

The chain carries TRBV3-1 (or the pseudogene TRBV3-2) and TRBJ1-2, with TRBD1 as a possible D gene (5 bases). V lost 0 bases, J lost 5 bases, and 10 bases lay in between. The CDR3 spans 14 residues. From germline, CDR1 is LGHDT and CDR2 YNNKEL (reference sequence). The CDR3 coding sequence is TGTGCCAGCAGCCAAGAGTTGACAGTATATGGCTACACCTTC. Amino acids: CASSQELTVYGYTF.

This clone appeared once. The rearrangement joins TRBV19 to TRBJ2-1; 10 bases fit TRBD1. Germline V gives CDR1 LNHDA, CDR2 SQIVND (reference sequence). The CDR3 totals 15 residues. The V gene end was trimmed by 5 bases and the J gene end by 4 bases; junction bases not matched to a gene: 5. The CDR3 sequence is CASSYRDRGYNEQFF. The CDR3 DNA reads as TGTGCCAGTAGTTACCGGGACAGGGGATACAATGAGCAGTTCTTC.

The chain has TRBV4-3 and TRBJ1-4, with D unclear. Germline V gene lookup returns CDR1 LGHNA and CDR2 YSLEER. V gave up 0 bases and J gave up 7 bases, with 12 bases separating them. The CDR3 spans 15 residues. The CDR3, as DNA: TGCGCCAGCAGCCAAGATCATGGGGAGGGTGAAAAACTGTTTTTT. Its translation: CASSQDHGEGEKLFF.

CDR3 amino acids: CASSFGGENTEAFF. The CDR3 nucleotides are TGTGCCAGCAGCTTCGGAGGGGAGAACACTGAAGCTTTCTTT. This chain uses TRBV11-3 with TRBJ1-1; possible D gene TRBD1, 5 bases. Germline CDR1 SGHNT, CDR2 YENEEA. This CDR3 has 14 amino acids. V was cut by 3 bases and J by 1 base, with 9 bases left in between.

This clone has only one observation. The chain combines TRBV19 with TRBJ2-7; D might be TRBD1 (7 bases). The CDR3 totals 14 residues. V shed 6 bases and J shed 0 bases, with 12 bases lying between them. Germline V CDR1 and CDR2: LNHDA, SQIVND (reference sequence). CDR3 DNA: TGTGCCAGTAGCCAGGGGGGAAGCTCCTACGAGCAGTACTTC. Protein sequence: CASSQGGSSYEQYF.

The chain uses TRBV9 and TRBJ1-6, with D maybe TRBD1 (5 bases). This CDR3 is 15 amino acids long. The germline V and J ends were trimmed by 3 bases and 4 bases, with 11 bases remaining between them. Germline V gene sequence: CDR1 SGDLS, CDR2 YYNGEE. CDR3 bases: TGTGCCAGCAGCGGGATTCGGGGGTATAATTCACCCCTCCACTTT. It yields the protein CASSGIRGYNSPLHF.

V is TRBV18 and J is TRBJ2-2, with 8 bases matching TRBD2. The CDR3 is 14 residues long. V trimming: 1 base; J trimming: 6 bases; junction bases outside the gene matches: 1. Germline V gives CDR1 KGHSH, CDR2 LQKENI. DNA for the CDR3: TGTGCCAGCTCACCACTCGGGAGGGCCGGGGAGCTGTTTTTT. Translating it yields CASSPLGRAGELFF. Using reference TRBV18 and TRBJ2-2 for the parts outside the CDR3, the full variable domain is NAGVMQNPRHLVRRRGQEARLRCSPMKGHSHVYWYRQLPEEGLKFMVYLQKENIIDESGMPKERFSAEFPKEGPSILRIQQVVRGDSAAYFCASSPLGRAGELFFGEGSRLTVL.

J is TRBJ2-1 and V is TRBV6-1; 15 bases agree with TRBD2. V lost 4 bases to trimming and J lost 7 bases; unmatched junction nucleotides: 8. The germline gives CDR1 MNHNS, CDR2 SASEGT. The CDR3 length is 17 residues. The DNA of the CDR3 is TGTGCCAGCAGTGGAGATTATGGGACTAGCGGGAGGAATGAGCAGTTCTTC. Protein: CASSGDYGTSGRNEQFF.

The V call is TRBV7-2, the J call TRBJ2-5; 7 bases map to TRBD2. The V gene's germline CDR1 is SGHTA and CDR2 FQGNSA. Losses at the gene ends were 0 bases for V and 1 base for J; bases not matched to a gene: 2. This CDR3 spans 15 amino acids. As DNA, the CDR3 is TGTGCCAGCAGCTTAGCGGGAGGGATCCAAGAGACCCAGTACTTC. Encoded protein: CASSLAGGIQETQYF.

This chain links TRBV6-5 with TRBJ1-2; 8 bases are shared with TRBD1. CDR3 length equals 14 residues. The germline V gene encodes CDR1 MNHEY and CDR2 SVGAGI. The V and J ends lost 4 bases and 5 bases, in that order; junction bases with no gene match: 6. DNA of the CDR3: TGTGCCAGCAGTTCCAGGGGGCTCGGGTATGGCTACACCTTC. Translated: CASSSRGLGYGYTF.

The V and J genes are TRBV11-3 and TRBJ2-7; tentative D call: TRBD1 (6 bases). This CDR3 has 17 amino acids. Germline CDR1 reads SGHNT; CDR2 reads YENEEA. V shed 3 bases and J shed 7 bases, with 25 bases lying between them. CDR3 in DNA: TGTGCCAGCAGCTTGAACTTAGACAGGAGCCATTTATGGGAGCAGTACTTC. It codes for CASSLNLDRSHLWEQYF.

This chain links TRBV10-3 with TRBJ2-5, with 15 bases lining up with TRBD2. Germline V gives CDR1 ENHRY, CDR2 SYGVKD. The CDR3 is made up of 16 amino acids. With 3 bases clipped from V and 6 bases from J, the junction kept 5 bases outside the gene matches. The CDR3 region is CAISDEGLAGGKTQYF. CDR3 DNA sequence: TGTGCCATCAGTGACGAGGGACTAGCGGGAGGAAAGACCCAGTACTTC.

This chain connects TRBV14 to TRBJ1-6; possibly TRBD1 for D (6 bases). V lost 2 bases to trimming and J lost 10 bases, with 15 bases between them. Germline V CDR1 and CDR2: SGHDN, FVKESK. The length of the CDR3 is 15 residues. As DNA, the CDR3 is TGTGCCAGCAGCCAACGGATAGGGGGTCAGTCACCCCTCCACTTT. Its protein product is CASSQRIGGQSPLHF.

This chain connects TRBV28 to TRBJ2-7, with TRBD1 identical over 10 bases. Germline V lookup: CDR1 MDHEN, CDR2 SYDVKM. The CDR3 contains 14 residues. J was trimmed by 3 bases and V by 6 bases; bases with no gene match: 5. In nucleotides, the CDR3 is TGTGCCAGCAGGCGGGACAGGGGTGGCTACGAGCAGTACTTC. Translated, it gives CASRRDRGGYEQYF. Filled out from reference TRBV28 and TRBJ2-7, the complete variable domain reads DVKVTQSSRYLVKRTGEKVFLECVQDMDHENMFWYRQDPGLGLRLIYFSYDVKMKEKGDIPEGYSVSREKKERFSLILESASTNQTSMYLCASRRDRGGYEQYFGPGTRLTVT.

J is TRBJ2-5 and V is TRBV3-1 (or the pseudogene TRBV3-2), with 10 bases matching TRBD2. CDR3 length: 17 amino acids. Trimming cost V 2 bases and J 1 base; bases outside gene matches: 7. Germline CDR1 and CDR2: LGHDT and YNNKEL (reference sequence). The CDR3, as DNA: TGTGCCAGCAGCCAAAGGACTAGCGGTCCATCCCAAGAGACCCAGTACTTC. It yields the protein CASSQRTSGPSQETQYF.

This chain joins TRBV2 and TRBJ2-7, with a weak D call TRBD2 (5 bases). V was trimmed by 2 bases and J by 0 bases, leaving 17 bases between them. The germline gives CDR1 SNHLY, CDR2 FYNNEI. The length of the CDR3 is 17 residues. Written as DNA, the CDR3 is TGTGCCAGCAGTGAATGGACGGGATTTTCGATCTCCTACGAGCAGTACTTC. Its protein product is CASSEWTGFSISYEQYF.

The chain has TRBV10-3 and TRBJ2-3; the match to TRBD2 covers 10 bases. The germline V gene has CDR1 ENHRY and CDR2 SYGVKD. This CDR3 region has 16 residues. V lost 6 bases, J lost 2 bases, and 8 bases stayed unmatched. CDR3 sequence: CAISAGLAEDTDTQYF. The CDR3 DNA is TGTGCCATCAGCGCCGGACTAGCGGAGGACACAGATACGCAGTATTTT.

Only one count was recorded for this clone. The chain uses TRBV25-1 and TRBJ2-2; 8 bases line up with TRBD2. V shed 7 bases, J shed 6 bases, and the junction held 4 bases outside the gene matches. From germline, CDR1 is MGHDK and CDR2 SYGVNS. The CDR3 runs to 13 residues. CDR3 amino acids: CASTGRAAGELFF. CDR3 sequence (DNA): TGTGCCAGCACCGGGAGGGCCGCCGGGGAGCTGTTTTTT.

V gene TRBV4-2 combines with J gene TRBJ2-1; 7 nucleotides align to TRBD2. The J segment lost 7 bases and the V segment lost 1 base, leaving 22 bases of the junction unmatched. In germline, CDR1 is LGHNA, CDR2 YNFKEQ. The CDR3 contains 20 residues. The CDR3 sequence: CASSQVMGRERGRAGNEQFF. As DNA, the CDR3 is TGTGCCAGCAGCCAAGTCATGGGGCGGGAGAGAGGTCGCGCGGGAAATGAGCAGTTCTTC.

The chain employs TRBV18 and TRBJ2-5; D unresolved. The length of the CDR3 is 14 residues. Trimming removed 0 bases from V and 7 bases from J, with 12 bases in between. CDR1 and CDR2 (germline): KGHSH, LQKENI. The CDR3 DNA sequence: TGTGCCAGCTCACCACCGTCAGACCGCGGGACCCAGTACTTC. It specifies CASSPPSDRGTQYF.

The V and J genes are TRBV6-1 and TRBJ2-7; D is unclear. The CDR3 totals 13 residues. V lost 1 base, J lost 2 bases, and 6 bases lay in between. Looked up from germline, CDR1 is MNHNS and CDR2 is SASEGT. CDR3 residues: CASSEGRTYEQYF. The CDR3 DNA reads as TGTGCCAGCAGTGAAGGCAGAACCTACGAGCAGTACTTC.

The chain carries TRBV28 and TRBJ1-5, with TRBD1 matching 7 bases. In germline, CDR1 is MDHEN, CDR2 SYDVKM. V shed 4 bases, J shed 6 bases, and the junction held 0 bases outside the gene matches. The CDR3 extends over 12 amino acids. The CDR3 sequence: CASSSGGQPQHF. In nucleotides, the CDR3 is TGTGCCAGCAGTTCAGGGGGTCAGCCCCAGCATTTT.

This sequence joins TRBV14 and TRBJ2-7; perhaps TRBD2 as D (5 bases). Germline CDR1 is SGHDN and CDR2 is FVKESK. V was pared by 1 base and J by 2 bases, with 9 bases between. The CDR3 is made up of 14 amino acids. The CDR3 bases are TGTGCCAGCAGCCAAGGTTCGGGAACCTACGAGCAGTACTTC. Encoded protein: CASSQGSGTYEQYF.

This chain links TRBV30 with TRBJ2-3; weak D call: TRBD2 (5 bases). Per germline, CDR1 GTSNPN and CDR2 SVGIG (reference sequence). The CDR3 extends over 16 amino acids. V was cut by 0 bases and J by 2 bases, with 15 bases left in between. The CDR3 loop reads CAWSVLGLGSTDTQYF. The CDR3 nucleotides are TGTGCCTGGAGTGTACTAGGATTGGGTTCCACAGATACGCAGTATTTT.

This chain connects TRBV7-2 to TRBJ1-2; D possibly corresponds to TRBD1 (5 bases). Germline V gives CDR1 SGHTA, CDR2 FQGNSA. The CDR3 runs 15 residues. Trimming pared 5 bases from V and 0 bases from J, leaving 13 bases between. DNA for the CDR3: TGTGCCAGCAGCATAACAGGTTCTACTAACTATGGCTACACCTTC. It specifies CASSITGSTNYGYTF.

V gene TRBV10-3 combines with J gene TRBJ2-2, with a possible D match to TRBD2 (5 bases). The V end lost 6 bases, the J end lost 4 bases, and 12 bases lay between the germline ends. This CDR3 has 14 residues. CDR1 ENHRY and CDR2 SYGVKD come from the germline V gene. This CDR3 is CAIRRDIGTGELFF. The CDR3 DNA reads as TGTGCCATCAGGAGGGATATCGGCACCGGGGAGCTGTTTTTT.

The gene calls are TRBV29-1 and TRBJ1-1; 8 nucleotides agree with TRBD1. Germline lookup yields CDR1 SQVTM and CDR2 ANQGSEA. The junction had 5 bases not matched to a gene; V was cut back by 4 bases and J by 4 bases. The CDR3 is 13 residues long. The CDR3: CSVGVTGGTEAFF. DNA of the CDR3: TGCAGCGTTGGGGTAACAGGGGGCACTGAAGCTTTCTTT.

The J gene is TRBJ2-7, the V gene TRBV15, with 13 bases that match TRBD2. There are 17 residues in the CDR3. CDR1 and CDR2 (germline): LNHNV, YYDKDF (reference sequence). V was clipped by 4 bases and J by 5 bases; unmatched bases: 11. The CDR3 loop is CATSTTSGRASYHEQYF. The CDR3 DNA reads as TGTGCCACCAGCACCACTAGCGGGAGGGCCTCATACCACGAGCAGTACTTC.